Listed below are T cell receptor beta chains from one sample, sequenced in a study of response to subunit inactivated influenza vaccine. Each CDR3 protein gets one entry after TCRdb re-called the RT-PCR reads with MiXCR. The sample consists of about 520,000 distinct CDR3 sequences, about 25% of them appearing once. The source material was CD4+ T cells sorted from PBMCs, sampled 4 to 6 days after vaccination. These TCRs come from a man aged 50 to 60 who received an inactivated influenza vaccine. CDR3s include the opening cysteine and the closing phenylalanine or tryptophan. The D gene is left open where the match is weak. The size field is filled for only some rows; it gives once, few, many or a size class.

d_call	j_call	clone_size	v_call	cdr3_aa	cdr3_nt
-	TRBJ2-1	-	TRBV7-9	CASSHIGHEQFF	TGTGCCAGCAGCCACATAGGCCATGAGCAGTTCTTC
-	TRBJ2-5	few	TRBV18	CASSQAGETQYF	TGTGCCAGCTCCCAGGCAGGAGAGACCCAGTACTTC
TRBD1	TRBJ1-1	-	TRBV12-3/TRBV12-4	CASSRQRWDREENTEAFF	TGTGCCAGCAGTCGCCAGAGGTGGGACAGGGAGGAGAACACTGAAGCTTTCTTT
-	TRBJ2-1	few	TRBV7-6	CASSLVSGGGPYNEQFF	TGTGCCAGCAGCTTAGTTTCCGGCGGGGGCCCTTACAATGAGCAGTTCTTC
TRBD1	TRBJ2-2	-	TRBV5-1	CASSLDAGTAGELFF	TGCGCCAGCAGCTTGGACGCTGGGACAGCCGGGGAGCTGTTTTTT
-	TRBJ2-1	few	TRBV18	CASSPLSGIGRSLNEQFF	TGTGCCAGCTCACCATTGAGTGGCATAGGCCGCTCATTAAATGAGCAGTTCTTC
-	TRBJ2-4	few	TRBV6-2/TRBV6-3	CASSYTIGKNIQYF	TGTGCCAGCAGTTACACGATCGGGAAAAACATTCAGTACTTC
-	TRBJ1-1	few	TRBV20-1	CSALQGGTEAFF	TGCAGTGCCCTACAGGGAGGCACTGAAGCTTTCTTT
-	TRBJ2-5	many	TRBV2	CASSEPGALKTRQETQYF	TGTGCCAGCAGTGAACCAGGGGCGCTCAAAACACGCCAAGAGACCCAGTACTTC
-	TRBJ2-5	-	TRBV7-9	CASSFTTPRETQYF	TGTGCCAGCAGCTTTACTACACCACGGGAGACCCAGTACTTC
-	TRBJ2-2	-	TRBV6-5	CASSQGVGELFF	TGTGCCAGCAGTCAGGGTGTCGGGGAGCTGTTTTTT
-	TRBJ1-5	few	TRBV6-2/TRBV6-3	CASSYSGTHYSNQPQHF	TGTGCCAGCAGTTACTCAGGCACCCATTATAGCAATCAGCCCCAGCATTTT
-	TRBJ2-2	-	TRBV23-1	CASSQYGGGVTGELFF	TGCGCCAGCAGTCAATACGGCGGAGGGGTCACCGGGGAGCTGTTTTTT
TRBD1	TRBJ1-6	few	TRBV20-1	CSARDIGTGNSPLHF	TGCAGTGCTAGAGATATTGGGACAGGGAATTCACCCCTCCACTTT
-	TRBJ2-1	-	TRBV20-1	CSASQGLRPFF	TGCAGTGCTAGTCAGGGTCTTAGGCCCTTCTTC
-	TRBJ2-7	few	TRBV20-1	CSASGTSGEQYF	TGCAGTGCTAGTGGCACCTCTGGAGAGCAGTACTTC
-	TRBJ2-7	few	TRBV5-1	CASSLILASNYEQYF	TGCGCCAGCAGCTTGATCCTAGCTAGCAACTACGAGCAGTACTTC
-	TRBJ2-3	-	TRBV20-1	CSAGQGSSTDTQYF	TGCAGTGCAGGGCAGGGGTCTAGCACAGATACGCAGTATTTT
-	TRBJ2-7	-	TRBV10-3	CAISDTGGGDEQYF	TGTGCCATCAGTGACACCGGGGGCGGAGACGAGCAGTACTTC
-	TRBJ1-2	-	TRBV12-3/TRBV12-4	CASTHSWDASYGYTF	TGTGCCAGCACCCATTCTTGGGACGCGAGCTATGGCTACACCTTC
TRBD1	TRBJ1-1	-	TRBV4-2	CASSQDGTGREAFF	TGTGCCAGCAGCCAAGATGGGACAGGGAGGGAAGCTTTCTTT
TRBD2	TRBJ2-3	many	TRBV12-3/TRBV12-4	CASSPRLAGGTDTQYF	TGTGCCAGCAGCCCCCGACTAGCGGGGGGGACAGATACGCAGTATTTT
-	TRBJ1-1	-	TRBV2	CASTGDGLNTEAFF	TGTGCCAGCACCGGGGACGGGTTGAACACTGAAGCTTTCTTT
-	TRBJ2-2	many	TRBV15	CATSRNTGELFF	TGTGCCACCAGCAGAAATACCGGGGAGCTGTTTTTT
-	TRBJ1-2	-	TRBV6-2/TRBV6-3	CASSYVQGFGTF	TGTGCCAGCAGTTACGTACAGGGCTTCGGCACCTTC
TRBD2	TRBJ2-5	few	TRBV7-9	CASSLAGTSGGVETQYF	TGTGCCAGCAGCTTAGCTGGGACTAGCGGGGGCGTTGAGACCCAGTACTTC
-	TRBJ2-2	-	TRBV7-2	CASSYTGRGELFF	TGTGCCAGCAGTTACACAGGGCGCGGGGAGCTGTTTTTT
TRBD1	TRBJ2-1	-	TRBV5-6	CASSLLRDSSYNEQFF	TGTGCCAGCAGCTTGTTACGGGACAGCTCCTACAATGAGCAGTTCTTC
-	TRBJ2-7	many	TRBV3-1	CASSHTVGSYEQYF	TGTGCCAGCAGCCATACGGTGGGTAGCTACGAGCAGTACTTC
-	TRBJ2-1	few	TRBV3-1	CASSQVGHEQFF	TGTGCCAGCAGCCAAGTGGGGCATGAGCAGTTCTTC
TRBD1	TRBJ2-1	-	TRBV6-1	CASRSGQGAGNEQFF	TGTGCCAGCAGATCCGGACAGGGGGCGGGCAATGAGCAGTTCTTC
TRBD1	TRBJ2-1	few	TRBV6-5	CASSYFGTGGLNEQFF	TGTGCCAGCAGTTACTTCGGGACAGGGGGGCTCAATGAGCAGTTCTTC
TRBD1	TRBJ1-5	-	TRBV6-2/TRBV6-3	CASIRSGQGNQPQHF	TGTGCCAGCATCAGGAGCGGACAGGGGAATCAGCCCCAGCATTTT
TRBD1	TRBJ2-7	many	TRBV20-1	CSARKGTGSSYEQYF	TGCAGTGCTAGAAAAGGGACAGGGAGCTCCTACGAGCAGTACTTC
-	TRBJ2-7	few	TRBV6-1	CASSTPAAGVGYEQYF	TGTGCCAGCAGTACACCCGCTGCCGGGGTCGGCTACGAGCAGTACTTC
-	TRBJ2-3	-	TRBV9	CASSVERGDTQYF	TGTGCCAGCAGCGTAGAAAGGGGGGATACGCAGTATTTT
-	TRBJ1-5	-	TRBV5-5	CASSLITGSQPQHF	TGTGCCAGCAGCTTGATCACAGGGAGTCAGCCCCAGCATTTT
-	TRBJ2-5	few	TRBV20-1	CSASRLLGQETQYF	TGCAGTGCTAGCCGCCTACTAGGGCAAGAGACCCAGTACTTC
TRBD2	TRBJ2-1	-	TRBV7-2	CASNRRGLARGEQFF	TGTGCCAGCAACCGTCGAGGACTAGCGAGGGGTGAGCAGTTCTTC
-	TRBJ1-6	many	TRBV10-2	CASSEIGRTYNSPLHF	TGCGCCAGCAGTGAGATTGGTAGGACCTATAATTCACCCCTCCACTTT
TRBD1	TRBJ1-5	few	TRBV7-8	CASSHSDRGNQPQHF	TGTGCCAGCAGCCATTCAGACAGGGGCAATCAGCCCCAGCATTTT
TRBD1	TRBJ2-2	-	TRBV20-1	CSVRQGANTGELFF	TGCAGTGTGAGACAGGGGGCGAACACCGGGGAGCTGTTTTTT
-	TRBJ2-7	few	TRBV27	CARPHGDTHSYEQYF	TGTGCCAGACCCCACGGGGACACACATTCCTACGAGCAGTACTTC